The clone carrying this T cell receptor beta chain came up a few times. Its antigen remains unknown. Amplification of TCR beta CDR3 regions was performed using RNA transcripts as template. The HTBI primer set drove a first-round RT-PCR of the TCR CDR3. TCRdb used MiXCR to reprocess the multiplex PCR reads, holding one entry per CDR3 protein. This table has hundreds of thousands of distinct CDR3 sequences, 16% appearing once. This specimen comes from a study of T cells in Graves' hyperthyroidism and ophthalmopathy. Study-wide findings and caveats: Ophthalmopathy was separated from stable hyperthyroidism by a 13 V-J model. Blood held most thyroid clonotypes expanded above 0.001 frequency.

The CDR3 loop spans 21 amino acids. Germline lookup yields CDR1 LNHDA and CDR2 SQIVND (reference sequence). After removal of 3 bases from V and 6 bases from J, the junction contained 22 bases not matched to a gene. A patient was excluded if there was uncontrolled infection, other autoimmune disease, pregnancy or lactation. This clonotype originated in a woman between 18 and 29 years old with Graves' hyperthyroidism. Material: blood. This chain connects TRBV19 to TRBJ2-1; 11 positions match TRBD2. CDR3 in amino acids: CASSISTRDFGTSGSSNEQFF. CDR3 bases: TGTGCCAGTAGTATTTCCACCCGGGACTTTGGTACTAGCGGGAGCTCCAATGAGCAGTTCTTC.